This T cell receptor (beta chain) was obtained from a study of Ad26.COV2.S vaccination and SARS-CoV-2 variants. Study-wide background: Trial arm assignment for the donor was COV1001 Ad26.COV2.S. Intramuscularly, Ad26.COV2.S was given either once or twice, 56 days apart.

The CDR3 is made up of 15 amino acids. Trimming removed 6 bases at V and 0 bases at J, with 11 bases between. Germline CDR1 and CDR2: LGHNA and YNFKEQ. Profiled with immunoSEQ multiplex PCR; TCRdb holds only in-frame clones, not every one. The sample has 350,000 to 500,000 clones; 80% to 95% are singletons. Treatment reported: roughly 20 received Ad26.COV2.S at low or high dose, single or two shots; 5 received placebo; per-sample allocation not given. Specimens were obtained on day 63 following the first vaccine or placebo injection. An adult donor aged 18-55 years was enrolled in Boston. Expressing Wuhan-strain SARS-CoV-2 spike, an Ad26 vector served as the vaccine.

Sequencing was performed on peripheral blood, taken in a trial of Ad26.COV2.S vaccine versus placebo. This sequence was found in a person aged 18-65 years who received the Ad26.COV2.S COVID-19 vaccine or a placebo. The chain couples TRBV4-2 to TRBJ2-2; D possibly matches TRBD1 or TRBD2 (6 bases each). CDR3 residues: CASRGGVTNTGELFF. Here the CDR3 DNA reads TGTGCCAGCAGGGGGGGCGTCACGAACACCGGGGAGCTGTTTTTT.